The entry below describes one T cell receptor beta chain. Participants' own reports of clinical history determined their cohort assignment. Recovered participants had two consecutive negative NP/OP PCR tests, healthcare professional clearance, or symptom resolution. This entry comes from a study of blood T cell repertoires in COVID-19. At the level of the study: In each case, the material was cDNA or gDNA derived from T cells, B-cell-depleted T cells, or PBMCs.

The germline gives CDR1 LGHNT, CDR2 FRNRAP. CDR3 length: 19 amino acids. The trim removed 0 bases at V and 4 bases at J, leaving 13 bases unmatched. Source study methods: Amplification with reference gene primers provided the estimates of nucleated cell counts. Repertoires were generated with immunoSEQ multiplex PCR, while TCRdb's copy carries only in-frame clones and drops some. From that table come the V and J calls and clone size; the DNA was used to work out D and trimming. The sample records about 360,000 clones, about 89% being singletons. V is TRBV12-5 and J is TRBJ2-1; 9 bases line up with TRBD2. Sequencing used PBMCs or T cells enriched from blood (not recorded which). The receptor's source is a man aged 25-40 years who had recovered from COVID-19. The CDR3 sequence is CASGLVISPLAGTYNEQFF. Written as DNA, the CDR3 is TGTGCTAGTGGTTTGGTAATAAGTCCCCTAGCGGGGACTTACAATGAGCAGTTCTTC.